Following are 6 T cell receptor beta chains from one sample sequenced in a study of neoadjuvant nivolumab and ipilimumab in lung cancer. Sequencing used immunoSEQ multiplex PCR; TCRdb keeps in-frame clones, though not all of them. The sample lists 10,000 to 15,000 clones; almost 96% were seen once. Sequenced material: peripheral blood, taken after neoadjuvant nivolumab, alone or with ipilimumab, at or shortly before surgery. Every receptor here comes from an adult with non-small cell lung cancer.

The chain carries TRBV6-5 and TRBJ2-1; D not certain. V was shortened by 3 bases and J by 0 bases, with 12 bases between the two germline ends. The CDR3 has 16 residues. Germline CDR1 and CDR2: MNHEY and SVGAGI. CDR3 nucleotide sequence: TGTGCCAGCAGTTATGAAGGGCCTAGCTCCTACAATGAGCAGTTCTTC. This codes for CASSYEGPSSYNEQFF.

CDR3 sequence (DNA): TGCGCCAGCAGCGAAAAAGGGGGTAGGACTGAAGCTTTCTTT. Its protein is CASSEKGGRTEAFF. The chain recombines TRBV10-2 with TRBJ1-1; D perhaps matches TRBD1 (6 bases). V was cut by 6 bases and J by 5 bases, with 16 bases left in between. The CDR3 totals 14 residues. Germline CDR1 WSHSY, CDR2 SAAADI.

This rearrangement joins TRBV27 to TRBJ2-7; the D gene is possibly TRBD2 (5 bases). Germline V lookup: CDR1 MNHEY, CDR2 SMNVEV (reference sequence). Deletions cut 4 bases from V and 2 bases from J, with 12 bases between. The length of the CDR3 is 14 residues. Written as DNA, the CDR3 is TGTGCCAGCAGTTGGGCGGGCCCCGCCTACGAGCAGTACTTC. Encoded protein: CASSWAGPAYEQYF.

The CDR3 DNA is TGTGCCAGCAGCTTAACGGGGTCCCTGGACCCCTATGGCTACACCTTC. As protein: CASSLTGSLDPYGYTF. The chain couples TRBV7-3 to TRBJ1-2; no clear D gene. Trimming stripped 0 bases from V and 4 bases from J, with 15 bases between. This CDR3 contains 16 residues. Per the germline V gene, CDR1 is SGHTA and CDR2 is FQGTGA.

The gene calls are TRBV7-2 and TRBJ2-1; 7 positions agree with TRBD1. Trimming removed 5 bases from V and 4 bases from J; junction bases left unmatched: 5. The germline V gene encodes CDR1 SGHTA and CDR2 FQGNSA. This CDR3 region has 14 residues. The CDR3 DNA follows: TGTGCCAGCAGCCAGGGGGTGGGATACAATGAGCAGTTCTTC. Encoded protein: CASSQGVGYNEQFF.

The V and J genes are TRBV21-1 and TRBJ2-7; the table's D call, TRBD1, has no DNA check behind it. TRBV21-1 is marked as a pseudogene. This CDR3 is 14 amino acids long. The CDR3: CASSKVSHNYEQYF. DNA for the CDR3: TGTGCCAGCAGCAAAGTCAGTCACAACTACGAGCAGTACTTC.